Listed here are 20 T cell receptor beta chains from one sample, sequenced in a study of blood T cell repertoires in COVID-19. Clones were sequenced by immunoSEQ multiplex PCR, and TCRdb holds only the in-frame ones, with some missing. The sample includes 150,000 to 200,000 clones, 80% to 90% seen only once; the top ten take roughly 2%. Sample: peripheral blood. Every receptor here comes from a woman of 80 years or more with acute or convalescent COVID-19.

V is TRBV5-1 and J is TRBJ2-3, with 15 positions matching TRBD2. Trimming removed 3 bases from V and 5 bases from J; junction bases left unmatched: 7. The CDR3 is made up of 17 amino acids. Germline V gives CDR1 SGHRS, CDR2 YFSETQ. The CDR3, as DNA: TGCGCCAGCAGCTCTGGACTAGCGGGAGGGCCGGTAGATACGCAGTATTTT. Its protein product is CASSSGLAGGPVDTQYF.

The chain has TRBV20-1 and TRBJ2-7, with a possible D match to TRBD1 (5 bases). Per the germline V gene, CDR1 is DFQATT and CDR2 is SNEGSKA (reference sequence). The CDR3 totals 12 residues. The V end was cut by 6 bases, the J end by 2 bases, with 11 bases between. DNA of the CDR3: TGCAGTGCCAGTGGCAGGGCCTACGAGCAGTACTTC. Translated: CSASGRAYEQYF.

The CDR3 loop is CASSQLDTGANEQFF. CDR3 DNA sequence: TGTGCCAGCAGCCAATTGGATACGGGAGCGAATGAGCAGTTCTTC. The chain links TRBV3-1 (or the pseudogene TRBV3-2) to TRBJ2-1; tentative D call: TRBD2 (6 bases). This CDR3 region has 15 residues. Germline assignment: CDR1 LGHDT and CDR2 YNNKEL (reference sequence). The V gene lost 2 bases and the J gene lost 7 bases, with 15 bases spanning the gap.

The chain carries TRBV6-2 or TRBV6-3 and TRBJ2-2; TRBD1 agrees at 9 bases. The CDR3 consists of 15 residues. The germline V gene encodes CDR1 MNHEY and CDR2 SVGEGT. After removal of 6 bases from V and 3 bases from J, the junction contained 5 bases not matched to a gene. The CDR3 bases are TGTGCCAGCAGCTGGGACAGGGTCGACACCGGGGAGCTGTTTTTT. It yields the protein CASSWDRVDTGELFF.

This clone occurred a few times. V is TRBV18 and J is TRBJ1-1, with D tentatively TRBD1 (6 bases). Germline V gene sequence: CDR1 KGHSH, CDR2 LQKENI. This CDR3 has 17 amino acids. Trimming shortened V by 3 bases and J by 3 bases, and 20 bases separated the two germline ends. In DNA form, the CDR3 reads TGTGCCAGCTCACCGGGTTTCGGCAGGGGTGGGGACACTGAAGCTTTCTTT. Residues: CASSPGFGRGGDTEAFF.

The chain joins TRBV27 to TRBJ1-2, with 8 positions matching TRBD1. Germline CDR1 MNHEY, CDR2 SMNVEV (reference sequence). The CDR3 covers 15 residues. Trimming cost V 3 bases and J 6 bases; bases outside gene matches: 9. CDR3 coding DNA: TGTGCCAGCAGTTTTTACCCGGGACAGGCGGATGGCTACACCTTC. The encoded protein is CASSFYPGQADGYTF.

With respect to this clone: The identical CDR3 is also encoded by other nucleotide sequences in the sample. The chain couples TRBV7-2 to TRBJ1-3, with TRBD1 identical over 8 bases. The CDR3 is 14 amino acids. Germline V gene sequence: CDR1 SGHTA, CDR2 FQGNSA. V lost 4 bases and J lost 4; bases outside the gene matches: 3. As DNA, the CDR3 is TGTGCCAGCAGCTCGACAGGGGTGGGAAACACCATATATTTT. Its translation: CASSSTGVGNTIYF.

In DNA form, the CDR3 reads TGTGCCAGCAGCTTAGTTCGGGGGGCCCGGGAGACCCAGTACTTC. Translated, it gives CASSLVRGARETQYF. This chain connects TRBV7-2 to TRBJ2-5; D possibly corresponds to TRBD2 (7 bases). The CDR3 spans 15 residues. Germline values: CDR1 SGHTA, CDR2 FQGNSA. V gave up 1 base and J gave up 5 bases, with 14 bases separating them.

The chain joins TRBV4-3 to TRBJ2-2; TRBD2 matches at 8 bases. The germline gives CDR1 LGHNA, CDR2 YSLEER. This CDR3 is built from 16 residues. Trimming took 4 bases from V and 2 from J; bases not matched to a gene: 6. The CDR3 DNA reads as TGCGCCAGCAGCCCCGGAGCGGGGGCCAACACCGGGGAGCTGTTTTTT. Translating it yields CASSPGAGANTGELFF.

The V and J genes are TRBV30 and TRBJ2-7; a weak D match, TRBD2 (5 bases). This CDR3 is 15 amino acids long. Germline CDR1 and CDR2: GTSNPN and SVGIG (reference sequence). V was shortened by 0 bases and J by 2 bases, with 14 bases between the two germline ends. The CDR3 protein is CAWSVGGAVAYEQYF. The DNA for the CDR3 is TGTGCCTGGAGTGTAGGAGGCGCGGTCGCCTACGAGCAGTACTTC. The full variable domain, with the rest looked up from reference TRBV30 and TRBJ2-7, is SQTIHQWPATLVQPVGSPLSLECTVEGTSNPNLYWYRQAAGRGLQLLFYSVGIGQISSEVPQNLSASRPQDRQFILSSKKLLLSDSGFYLCAWSVGGAVAYEQYFGPGTRLTVT.

This clone was observed once. V gene TRBV5-1 combines with J gene TRBJ1-4; a weak D match, TRBD1 (5 bases). The germline V gene encodes CDR1 SGHRS and CDR2 YFSETQ. The CDR3 length is 18 residues. Trimming cost V 2 bases and J 0 bases, with 17 bases left between them. CDR3: CASSFFFQGYSTNEKLFF. CDR3 sequence (DNA): TGCGCCAGCAGCTTTTTTTTCCAGGGCTATTCAACTAATGAAAAACTGTTTTTT.

This clone was detected a few times. The chain uses TRBV11-2 and TRBJ2-7, with 8 nucleotides matching TRBD1. CDR3 length: 19 amino acids. The J segment lost 3 bases and the V segment lost 2 bases, leaving 18 bases of the junction unmatched. The germline V gene has CDR1 SGHAT and CDR2 FQNNGV. This CDR3 reads CASSLTTTQGRTGYYEQYF. DNA of the CDR3: TGTGCCAGCAGCTTAACGACGACTCAGGGACGGACAGGGTACTACGAGCAGTACTTC.

The chain employs TRBV28 and TRBJ1-1, with TRBD1 matching over 7 bases. The CDR3 has 14 amino acids. V shed 5 bases and J 7 bases; nucleotides not matched to a gene: 10. The germline gives CDR1 MDHEN, CDR2 SYDVKM. CDR3 sequence: CASSLGGYSGEAFF. The CDR3 coding sequence is TGTGCCAGCAGTCTAGGGGGCTACTCGGGTGAAGCTTTCTTT.

The chain is built from TRBV5-1 and TRBJ2-2; TRBD1 matches 7 bases. In germline, CDR1 is SGHRS, CDR2 YFSETQ. The CDR3 is 17 residues long. V was clipped by 0 bases and J by 4 bases; unmatched bases: 9. The CDR3 region has the DNA TGCGCCAGCAGCTTGGGAACAGGGGTAACAAGCACCGGGGAGCTGTTTTTT. This encodes CASSLGTGVTSTGELFF. Full variable domain (missing parts from reference TRBV5-1 and TRBJ2-2): KAGVTQTPRYLIKTRGQQVTLSCSPISGHRSVSWYQQTPGQGLQFLFEYFSETQRNKGNFPGRFSGRQFSNSRSEMNVSTLELGDSALYLCASSLGTGVTSTGELFFGEGSRLTVL.

V and J are TRBV27 and TRBJ2-2, with TRBD1 identical over 10 bases. This CDR3 spans 16 amino acids. Per germline, CDR1 MNHEY and CDR2 SMNVEV (reference sequence). V lost 5 bases and J lost 5; bases outside the gene matches: 8. In nucleotides, the CDR3 is TGTGCCAGCAGTAGGCGACAGGGGGCGGGGACCGGGGAGCTGTTTTTT. This translates into CASSRRQGAGTGELFF.

The chain is built from TRBV28 and TRBJ2-6; possible D gene TRBD1, 5 bases. Trimming removed 5 bases at V and 0 bases at J, with 20 bases between. Per germline, CDR1 MDHEN and CDR2 SYDVKM. This CDR3 has 19 amino acids. The chain's CDR3 is CASSRLTRRQSSGANVLTF. The CDR3 nucleotides read TGTGCCAGCAGTCGACTCACCAGAAGACAGAGCTCTGGGGCCAACGTCCTGACTTTC.

This clone was seen a single time. The rearrangement links TRBV9 to TRBJ1-6; 8 bases align to TRBD1. Germline V gene data show CDR1 as SGDLS and CDR2 as YYNGEE. CDR3 length equals 14 residues. Trimming cost V 4 bases and J 10 bases; bases outside gene matches: 7. CDR3 amino acids: CASSNRDRHSPLHF. For the CDR3, the DNA is TGTGCCAGCAGCAACCGGGACAGGCACTCACCCCTCCACTTT.

The rearrangement links TRBV5-1 to TRBJ2-3; D is undetermined. V lost 0 bases and J 0 bases, leaving 8 bases between the germline ends. The CDR3 covers 15 residues. Germline CDR1 is SGHRS and CDR2 is YFSETQ. CDR3 DNA: TGCGCCAGCAGCTTGGACGGAGCTAGCACAGATACGCAGTATTTT. Protein: CASSLDGASTDTQYF.

V is TRBV4-2 and J is TRBJ2-7; 8 bases line up with TRBD2. This CDR3 is 15 amino acids long. CDR1 is LGHNA and CDR2 is YNFKEQ in the germline V gene. The V gene end was trimmed by 0 bases and the J gene end by 7 bases; junction bases not matched to a gene: 8. The DNA for the CDR3 is TGTGCCAGCAGCCAAGACCCAGCGGGGGTGGGTGAGCAGTACTTC. This gives the protein CASSQDPAGVGEQYF.

This rearrangement joins TRBV4-3 to TRBJ1-3; D perhaps matches TRBD1 (5 bases). The germline gives CDR1 LGHNA, CDR2 YSLEER. This CDR3 region has 16 residues. Deletions cut 1 base from V and 4 bases from J, with 14 bases between. The CDR3 DNA follows: TGCGCCAGCAGCCAAGCGTGGCAGGGTCAGGGAAACACCATATATTTT. Amino acids: CASSQAWQGQGNTIYF.